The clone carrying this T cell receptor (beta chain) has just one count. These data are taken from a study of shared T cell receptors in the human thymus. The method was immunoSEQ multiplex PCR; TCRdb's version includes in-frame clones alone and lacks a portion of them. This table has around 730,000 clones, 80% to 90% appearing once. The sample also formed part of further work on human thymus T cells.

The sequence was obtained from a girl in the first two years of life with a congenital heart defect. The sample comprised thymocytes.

The CDR3 sequence is CASSLGRVSYNSPLHF. CDR3 DNA: TGTGCCAGCAGCCTGGGCAGGGTGTCCTATAATTCACCCCTCCACTTT. J is TRBJ1-6 and V is TRBV5-8; weak D call: TRBD1 (5 bases). V lost 4 bases and J lost 1, with 12 bases in between. The CDR3 covers 16 residues. Germline loops: CDR1 SGHTS, CDR2 YDEGEE.